This T cell receptor beta chain derives from a study of blood T cell repertoires in COVID-19 (dated by TCRdb to about 2020). Some background on the complete study: Samples from collaborators originated in the United States, Italy and Spain and spanned both the acute and convalescent phases of COVID-19. The material from the prospective study consisted of cDNA or gDNA derived from T cells, B-cell-depleted T cells, or PBMCs. The dataset comprised deeply sampled blood TCRbeta repertoires from subjects exposed to, actively infected with, or recovered from COVID-19. The repertoires were made available in a free public database intended to serve as a resource for research on the immune response to SARS-CoV-2. Samples were obtained from the ongoing ImmuneRACE study (first 160 participants) and from about 1,300 subjects provided by 6 global collaborators. Sample metadata almost always included a de-identified subject ID, COVID-19 status, age in years and sex. Where available, HLA class I and class II types were obtained from metadata supplied by the sample provider rather than from assay-based typing. Study-wide findings and limitations: The amount of clinical and demographic metadata varied by source and participant and was provided uncurated.

Details on this clone: No cognate antigen has been identified for it. One end of the junction varies from germline; a read error may be responsible.

TCRbeta CDR3 regions were amplified from genomic DNA by means of the immunoSEQ Assay, a bias-controlled multiplex PCR. The study's processing was this. The number of nucleated cells in each sample was estimated from the amplification of reference gene primers within the assay. Sequence reads were collapsed and filtered to measure the absolute abundance of every unique TCRbeta CDR3 rearrangement. For each sample, productive Simpson clonality was calculated by taking the square root of Simpson's diversity index across productive rearrangements. TCRdb re-hosts the immuneACCESS table, in-frame sequences only. Its copies lack some clones; in the studies checked, an unresolved V gene accounts for under half of them, and the cause for the rest is not known. The V and J calls and the clone size are those of that table, but D and trimming were determined from the DNA. Counted in this sample were approximately 77,000 clones; around 88% of them appeared once. Approximately 6.8% of the sample comes from the top ten.

Collaborating institutions collected whole blood in K2EDTA tubes following their own protocols. For TCRbeta analysis, collaborators shipped samples as frozen whole blood, isolated PBMCs, or DNA extracted from either of those sample types. From its cysteine to its phenylalanine, the CDR3 spans 15 amino acids. Only the CDR3 DNA is retained, 45 bases long and in frame from the first base. The TCR originated in a woman older than 75 with acute or convalescent COVID-19. The rearrangement joined TRBV23-1 to TRBJ2-2, and 8 junctional nucleotides match TRBD2. TRBV23-1 is marked as an open reading frame, function uncertain. Sequencing was done on a sample of peripheral blood. The DNA reads as follows: TGCGCCAGCAGGGCTAGCGGGCGCGAACACCGGGGAGCTGTTTTT. This yields the protein CASRASGREHRGAVF.